The sequence of this T cell receptor beta chain was determined in a study of blood T cell repertoires in COVID-19. Sequenced by immunoSEQ multiplex PCR; TCRdb stores in-frame clones only, minus some. Counted here are roughly 220,000 clones, roughly 84% occurring once; the ten biggest clones make up around 6.5%. V was shortened by 7 bases and J by 2 bases, with 15 bases between the two germline ends. Germline V gene lookup returns CDR1 MNHEY and CDR2 SMNVEV (reference sequence). This CDR3 has 14 residues. The rearrangement links TRBV27 to TRBJ2-7, with D possibly matching TRBD1 (5 bases). The sample was PBMCs or T cells enriched from blood (not recorded which). The receptor was derived from a woman aged 40 to 50 who had recovered from COVID-19. CDR3 region: CASMITGPTYEQYF. Written as DNA, the CDR3 is TGTGCCAGCATGATTACAGGTCCGACCTACGAGCAGTACTTC.